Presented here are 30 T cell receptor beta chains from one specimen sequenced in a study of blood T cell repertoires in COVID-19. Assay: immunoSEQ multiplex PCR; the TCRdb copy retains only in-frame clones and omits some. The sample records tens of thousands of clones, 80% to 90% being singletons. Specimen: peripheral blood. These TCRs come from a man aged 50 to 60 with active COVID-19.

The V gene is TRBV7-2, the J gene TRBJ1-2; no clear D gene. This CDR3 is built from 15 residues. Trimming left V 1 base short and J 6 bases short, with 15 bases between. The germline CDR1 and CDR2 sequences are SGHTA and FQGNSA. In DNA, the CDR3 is TGTGCCAGCAGCTTAGTTGCGGGGTCGGATGATGGCTACACCTTC. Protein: CASSLVAGSDDGYTF.

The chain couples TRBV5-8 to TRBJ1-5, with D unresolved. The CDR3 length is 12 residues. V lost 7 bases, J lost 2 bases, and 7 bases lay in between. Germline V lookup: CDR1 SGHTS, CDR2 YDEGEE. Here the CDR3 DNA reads TGTGCCAGCTCCGGGGGCAATCAGCCCCAGCATTTT. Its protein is CASSGGNQPQHF.

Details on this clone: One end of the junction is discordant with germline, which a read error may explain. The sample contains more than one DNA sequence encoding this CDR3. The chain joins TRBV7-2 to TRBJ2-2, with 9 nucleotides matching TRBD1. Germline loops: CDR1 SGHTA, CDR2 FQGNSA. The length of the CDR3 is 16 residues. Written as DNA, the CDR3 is TGTGCCAGCAGCCTCGGGACAGGGCGAAACACTGGGGAGCTGTTTTTT. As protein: CASSLGTGRNTGELFF.

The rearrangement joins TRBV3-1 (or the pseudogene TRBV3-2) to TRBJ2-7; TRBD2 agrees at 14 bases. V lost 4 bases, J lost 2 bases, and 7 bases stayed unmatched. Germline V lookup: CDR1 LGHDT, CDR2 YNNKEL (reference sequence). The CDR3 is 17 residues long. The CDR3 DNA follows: TGTGCCAGCAGCCGCCTGACTAGCGGGGGGGACCCCTACGAGCAGTACTTC. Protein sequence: CASSRLTSGGDPYEQYF.

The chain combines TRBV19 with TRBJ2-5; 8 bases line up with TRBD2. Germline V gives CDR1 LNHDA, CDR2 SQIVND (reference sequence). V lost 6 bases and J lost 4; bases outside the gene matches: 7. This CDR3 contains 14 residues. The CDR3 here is CASRVAGGRETQYF. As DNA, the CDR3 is TGTGCCAGTAGAGTGGCGGGGGGCCGAGAGACCCAGTACTTC.

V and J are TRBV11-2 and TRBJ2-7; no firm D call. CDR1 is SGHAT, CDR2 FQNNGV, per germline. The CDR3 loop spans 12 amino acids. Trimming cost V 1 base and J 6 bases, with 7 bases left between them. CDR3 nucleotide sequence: TGTGCCAGCAGCTTAGGGGCAGTCGAGCAGTACTTC. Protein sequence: CASSLGAVEQYF.

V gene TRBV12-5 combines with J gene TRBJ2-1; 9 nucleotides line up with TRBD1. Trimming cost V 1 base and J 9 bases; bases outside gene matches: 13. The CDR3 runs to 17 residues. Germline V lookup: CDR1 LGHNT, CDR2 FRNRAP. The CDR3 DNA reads TGTGCTAGTGGTTTGGAAATCCGGGACAGGGCCTTCGGTGAGCAGTTCTTC. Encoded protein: CASGLEIRDRAFGEQFF.

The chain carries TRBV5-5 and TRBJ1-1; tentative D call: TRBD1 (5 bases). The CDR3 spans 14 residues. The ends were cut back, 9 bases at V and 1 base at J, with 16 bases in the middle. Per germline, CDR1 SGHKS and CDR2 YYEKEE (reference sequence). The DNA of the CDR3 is TGTGCCACAGCCATCCAGGGAACGAACACTGAAGCTTTCTTT. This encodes CATAIQGTNTEAFF.

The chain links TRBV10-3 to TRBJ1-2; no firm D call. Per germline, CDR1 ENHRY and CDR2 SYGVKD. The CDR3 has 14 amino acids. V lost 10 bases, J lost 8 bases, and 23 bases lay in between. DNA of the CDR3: TGTGCCACCAGGTGTCTCCGGGGAAATAAAGGCTACACCTTC. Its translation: CATRCLRGNKGYTF.

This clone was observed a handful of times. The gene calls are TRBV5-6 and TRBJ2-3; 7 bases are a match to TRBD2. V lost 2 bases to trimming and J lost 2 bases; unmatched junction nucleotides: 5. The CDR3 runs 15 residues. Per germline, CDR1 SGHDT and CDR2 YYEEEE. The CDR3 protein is CASSLRRGYTDTQYF. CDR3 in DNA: TGTGCCAGCAGCTTAAGGCGGGGGTACACAGATACGCAGTATTTT.

The CDR3 region is CASSATSAGEETQYF. CDR3 bases: TGTGCCAGCAGCGCCACGAGCGCAGGGGAGGAGACCCAGTACTTC. The chain has TRBV7-9 and TRBJ2-5, with a tentative D call TRBD1 (6 bases). Per germline, CDR1 SEHNR and CDR2 FQNEAQ (reference sequence). Trimming took 5 bases from V and 5 from J, leaving 18 bases between them. The length of the CDR3 is 15 residues.

The CDR3 region is CASSLEERGVGGQFF. The CDR3 DNA is TGTGCCAGCAGCTTAGAGGAACGGGGAGTAGGGGGGCAGTTCTTC. This chain joins TRBV7-8 and TRBJ2-1, with D perhaps TRBD1 (6 bases). Germline V gene lookup returns CDR1 SGHVS and CDR2 FQNEAQ. V lost 1 base and J lost 12, with 19 bases in between. The CDR3 consists of 15 residues. Full variable domain (missing parts from reference TRBV7-8 and TRBJ2-1): GAGVSQSPRYKVAKRGQDVALRCDPISGHVSLFWYQQALGQGPEFLTYFQNEAQLDKSGLPSDRFFAERPEGSVSTLKIQRTQQEDSAVYLCASSLEERGVGGQFFGPGTRLTVL.

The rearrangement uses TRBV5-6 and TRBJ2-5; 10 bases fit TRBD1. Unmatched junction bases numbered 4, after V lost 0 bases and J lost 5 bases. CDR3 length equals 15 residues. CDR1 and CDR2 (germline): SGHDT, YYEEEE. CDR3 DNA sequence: TGTGCCAGCAGCTTGGCCGGGACAGGGGTCGAGACCCAGTACTTC. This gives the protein CASSLAGTGVETQYF.

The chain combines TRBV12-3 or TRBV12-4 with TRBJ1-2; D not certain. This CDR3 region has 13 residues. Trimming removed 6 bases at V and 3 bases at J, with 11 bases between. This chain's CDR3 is CASREHMDYGYTF. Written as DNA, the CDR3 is TGTGCCAGCAGAGAACACATGGACTATGGCTACACCTTC.

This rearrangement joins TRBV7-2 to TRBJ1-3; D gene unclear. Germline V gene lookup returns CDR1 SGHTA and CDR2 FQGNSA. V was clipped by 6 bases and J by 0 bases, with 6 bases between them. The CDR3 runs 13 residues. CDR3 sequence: CASRFSSGNTIYF. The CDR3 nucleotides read TGTGCCAGCAGGTTCAGCTCTGGAAACACCATATATTTT.

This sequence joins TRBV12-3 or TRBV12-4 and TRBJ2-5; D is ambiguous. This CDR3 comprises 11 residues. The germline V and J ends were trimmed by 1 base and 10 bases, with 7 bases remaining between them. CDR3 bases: TGTGCCAGCAGTTTAGGCCAGGACCAGTACTTC. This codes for CASSLGQDQYF.

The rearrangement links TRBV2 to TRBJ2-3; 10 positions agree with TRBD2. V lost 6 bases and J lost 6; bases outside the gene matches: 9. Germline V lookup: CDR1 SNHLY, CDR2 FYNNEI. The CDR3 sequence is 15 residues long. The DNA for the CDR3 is TGTGCCAGCAGGCCAAGGCTAGCGGGGGCTGATACGCAGTATTTT. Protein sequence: CASRPRLAGADTQYF.

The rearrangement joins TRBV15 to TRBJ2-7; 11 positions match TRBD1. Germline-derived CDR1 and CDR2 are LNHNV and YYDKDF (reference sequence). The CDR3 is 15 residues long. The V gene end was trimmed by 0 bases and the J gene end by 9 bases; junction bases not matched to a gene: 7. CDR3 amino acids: CATSRDRTGGSAQYF. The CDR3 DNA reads TGTGCCACCAGCAGAGATCGGACAGGGGGCTCCGCGCAGTACTTC. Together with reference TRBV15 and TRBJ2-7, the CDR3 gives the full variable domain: DAMVIQNPRYQVTQFGKPVTLSCSQTLNHNVMYWYQQKSSQAPKLLFHYYDKDFNNEADTPDNFQSRRPNTSFCFLDIRSPGLGDTAMYLCATSRDRTGGSAQYFGPGTRLTVT.

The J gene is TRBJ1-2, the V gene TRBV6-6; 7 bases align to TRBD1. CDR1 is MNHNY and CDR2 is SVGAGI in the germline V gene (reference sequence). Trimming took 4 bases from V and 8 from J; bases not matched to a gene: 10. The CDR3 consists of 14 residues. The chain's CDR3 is CASSSSQGSSGYTF. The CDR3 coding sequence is TGTGCCAGCAGTTCGTCACAGGGGTCGTCCGGCTACACCTTC.

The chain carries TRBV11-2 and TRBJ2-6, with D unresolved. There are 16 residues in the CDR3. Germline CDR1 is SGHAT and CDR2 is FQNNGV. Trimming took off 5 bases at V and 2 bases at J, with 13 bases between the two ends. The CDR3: CASSGLLAAGANVLTF. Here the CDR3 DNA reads TGTGCCAGCAGCGGCCTTTTGGCAGCTGGGGCCAACGTCCTGACTTTC.

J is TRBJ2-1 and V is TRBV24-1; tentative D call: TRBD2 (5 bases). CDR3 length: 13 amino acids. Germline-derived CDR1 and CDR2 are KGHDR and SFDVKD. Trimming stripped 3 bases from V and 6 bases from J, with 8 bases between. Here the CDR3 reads CATSDAGVNEQFF. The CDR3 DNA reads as TGTGCCACCAGTGATGCCGGGGTCAATGAGCAGTTCTTC.

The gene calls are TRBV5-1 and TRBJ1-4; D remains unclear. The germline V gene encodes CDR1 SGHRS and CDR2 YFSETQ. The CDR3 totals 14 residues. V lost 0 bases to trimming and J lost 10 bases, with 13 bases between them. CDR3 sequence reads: CASSLDGEGGKLFF. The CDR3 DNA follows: TGCGCCAGCAGCTTGGATGGGGAGGGCGGAAAACTGTTTTTT. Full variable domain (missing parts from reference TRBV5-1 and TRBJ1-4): KAGVTQTPRYLIKTRGQQVTLSCSPISGHRSVSWYQQTPGQGLQFLFEYFSETQRNKGNFPGRFSGRQFSNSRSEMNVSTLELGDSALYLCASSLDGEGGKLFFGSGTQLSVL.

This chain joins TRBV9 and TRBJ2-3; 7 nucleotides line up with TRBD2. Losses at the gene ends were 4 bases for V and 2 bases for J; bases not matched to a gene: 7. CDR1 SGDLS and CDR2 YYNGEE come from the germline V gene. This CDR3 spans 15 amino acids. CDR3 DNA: TGTGCCAGCAGCTCCCGGGACTACGACACAGATACGCAGTATTTT. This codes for CASSSRDYDTDTQYF.

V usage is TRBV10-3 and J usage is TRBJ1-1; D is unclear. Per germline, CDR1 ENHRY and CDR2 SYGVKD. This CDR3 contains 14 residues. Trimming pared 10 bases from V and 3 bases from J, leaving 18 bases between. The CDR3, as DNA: TGTGCCACGGGAAAGTCTAGCGAGGACACTGAAGCTTTCTTT. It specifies CATGKSSEDTEAFF.

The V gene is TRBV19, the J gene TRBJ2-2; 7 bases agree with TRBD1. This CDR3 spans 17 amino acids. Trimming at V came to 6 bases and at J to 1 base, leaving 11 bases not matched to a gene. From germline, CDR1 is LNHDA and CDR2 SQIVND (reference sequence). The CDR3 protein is CASSLHSGTENTGELFF. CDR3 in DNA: TGTGCCAGTAGCCTACACTCCGGGACAGAGAACACCGGGGAGCTGTTTTTT.

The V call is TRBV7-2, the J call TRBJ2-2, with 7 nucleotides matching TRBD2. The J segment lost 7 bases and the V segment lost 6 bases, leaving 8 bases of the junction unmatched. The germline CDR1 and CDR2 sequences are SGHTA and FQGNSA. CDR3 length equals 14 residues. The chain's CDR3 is CASSPGGWGGELFF. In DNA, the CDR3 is TGTGCCAGCAGTCCCGGGGGGTGGGGCGGGGAGCTGTTTTTT.

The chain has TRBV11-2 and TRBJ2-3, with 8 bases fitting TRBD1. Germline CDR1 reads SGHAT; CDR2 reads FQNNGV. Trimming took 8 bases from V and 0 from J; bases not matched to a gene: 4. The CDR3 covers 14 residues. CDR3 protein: CASLRGLSTDTQYF. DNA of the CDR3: TGTGCCAGCCTCAGGGGGCTAAGCACAGATACGCAGTATTTT.

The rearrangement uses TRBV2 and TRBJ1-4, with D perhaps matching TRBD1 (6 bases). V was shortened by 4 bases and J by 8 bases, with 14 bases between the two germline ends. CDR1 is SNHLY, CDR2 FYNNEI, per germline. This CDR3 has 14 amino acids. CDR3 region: CASSAQGIGEKLFF. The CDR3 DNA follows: TGTGCCAGCAGTGCACAGGGAATTGGGGAAAAACTGTTTTTT.

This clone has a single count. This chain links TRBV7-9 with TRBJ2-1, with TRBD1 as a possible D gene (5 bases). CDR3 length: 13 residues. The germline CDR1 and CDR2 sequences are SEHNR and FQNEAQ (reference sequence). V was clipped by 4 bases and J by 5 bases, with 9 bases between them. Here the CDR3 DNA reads TGTGCCAGCAGCTGGACACAGGACAATGAGCAGTTCTTC. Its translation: CASSWTQDNEQFF.

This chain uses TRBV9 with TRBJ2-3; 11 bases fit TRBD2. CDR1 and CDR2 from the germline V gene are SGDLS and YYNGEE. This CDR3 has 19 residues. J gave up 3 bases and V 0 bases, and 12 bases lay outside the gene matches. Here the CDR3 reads CASSVGRGSGGAGTDTQYF. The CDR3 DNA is TGTGCCAGCAGCGTAGGAAGGGGTAGCGGGGGGGCTGGGACAGATACGCAGTATTTT.